This TCR beta chain derives from a study of CD4 T cells in relation to SARS-CoV-2 and coronaviruses. CD4+ T cells from unexposed donors were obtained before the COVID-19 pandemic (2011-2018). The cells were cultured for under 13 days before CD4+ T cells were isolated. V was pared by 4 bases and J by 0 bases, with 9 bases between. CDR3 length: 14 residues. Germline assignment: CDR1 SNHLY and CDR2 FYNNEI. Comment on this clone: Antigen: not known.

Some clones are missing from TCRdb's copy, which holds only in-frame ones; the method was immunoSEQ multiplex PCR. The data contain under 25,000 clones, about 75% of them singletons. The chain carries TRBV2 and TRBJ2-5; D is uncertain. Sequenced sample: CD4+ T cells from PBMCs, cultured in vitro. The receptor's source is a human donor in good health. CDR3 region: CASSVQKYQETQYF. The CDR3 nucleotides are TGTGCCAGCAGTGTTCAGAAGTACCAAGAGACCCAGTACTTC.